The 24 T cell receptor beta chains below were found in one sample sequenced in a study of CD8 T cells in Susac syndrome. Random hexamers primed reverse transcription of about 0.45 to 1 ug RNA. TCRdb re-derived calls from the immunoSEQ multiplex PCR reads in MiXCR, one entry per CDR3 protein. Of about 150,000 distinct CDR3 sequences listed, nearly 97% are singletons. Material for sequencing was CD8+ T cells from PBMCs. These receptors all come from a human donor with multiple sclerosis.

V gene TRBV10-3 combines with J gene TRBJ1-3; perhaps TRBD1 as D (5 bases). The length of the CDR3 is 11 residues. Germline V CDR1 and CDR2: ENHRY, SYGVKD. V lost 10 bases and J 4 bases, leaving 8 bases between the germline ends. The DNA for the CDR3 is TGTGCCACATGGGGGGGAAACACCATATATTTT. It codes for CATWGGNTIYF.

J is TRBJ2-4 and V is TRBV20-1, with D perhaps TRBD1 or TRBD2 (5 bases each). Looked up from germline, CDR1 is DFQATT and CDR2 is SNEGSKA (reference sequence). The germline V and J ends were trimmed by 6 bases and 8 bases, with 11 bases remaining between them. The CDR3 consists of 11 residues. The CDR3 coding sequence is TGCAGTGCGGGGACCGGGGACATTCAGTACTTC. This sequence encodes CSAGTGDIQYF.

The rearrangement links TRBV29-1 to TRBJ2-1, with D unresolved. V lost 0 bases to trimming and J lost 0 bases, with 15 bases between them. The CDR3 runs 17 residues. Germline lookup yields CDR1 SQVTM and CDR2 ANQGSEA. The CDR3, as DNA: TGCAGCGTTGAAGATTATAAGGGCGTGAGCTCCTACAATGAGCAGTTCTTC. This sequence encodes CSVEDYKGVSSYNEQFF.

The chain joins TRBV30 to TRBJ2-5; D ambiguous. The length of the CDR3 is 12 residues. The germline gives CDR1 GTSNPN, CDR2 SVGIG (reference sequence). Trimming took off 5 bases at V and 5 bases at J, with 12 bases between the two ends. CDR3 nucleotides: TGTGCCTGGTCAAAGGTTTCGGAGACCCAGTACTTC. Amino acid sequence: CAWSKVSETQYF.

CDR3 protein: CAPFGVGTDTQYF. CDR3 in DNA: TGTGCACCGTTTGGGGTAGGCACAGATACGCAGTATTTT. The chain links TRBV6-5 to TRBJ2-3; D is unresolved. The CDR3 covers 13 residues. The germline V gene has CDR1 MNHEY and CDR2 SVGAGI.

The chain combines TRBV6-5 with TRBJ2-3, with D tentatively TRBD1 (6 bases). The V gene's germline CDR1 is MNHEY and CDR2 SVGAGI. This CDR3 comprises 17 residues. V was trimmed by 2 bases and J by 6 bases, leaving 21 bases between them. CDR3 residues: CASSYARTGSPIDTQYF. For the CDR3, the DNA is TGTGCCAGCAGTTACGCCCGTACAGGGTCTCCTATTGATACGCAGTATTTT.

Comment on this clonotype: One junction end disagrees with the germline gene, perhaps due to a read error. The chain has TRBV6-5 and TRBJ1-1; a possible D gene is TRBD1 (5 bases). The CDR3 contains 15 residues. In germline, CDR1 is MNHEY, CDR2 SVGAGI. The CDR3 region has the DNA TGTGCCACCAGTCCCGGGGCGCAGGGCAACACTGAAGCTTTCTTT. Translation: CATSPGAQGNTEAFF.

The chain combines TRBV13 with TRBJ2-7; no clear D. CDR3 size: 14 residues. Trimming cost V 0 bases and J 2 bases, with 8 bases left between them. Per germline, CDR1 PRHDT and CDR2 FYEKMQ (reference sequence). The CDR3: CASSLGLGPYEQYV. The CDR3, as DNA: TGTGCCAGCAGCTTAGGCCTAGGCCCCTACGAGCAGTACGTC.

V is TRBV12-3 or TRBV12-4 and J is TRBJ2-1, with TRBD2 matching over 7 bases. The junction had 7 bases not matched to a gene; V was cut back by 3 bases and J by 8 bases. The CDR3 extends over 14 amino acids. CDR3 nucleotide sequence: TGTGCCAGCAGTTTCAGCGGGGCTAGGCATGAGCAGTTCTTC. This sequence encodes CASSFSGARHEQFF.

The CDR3 bases are TGCAGTGCTCCAAGATTAGCCCTAGCGGGGCGTTACAATGAGCAGTTCTTC. Its protein product is CSAPRLALAGRYNEQFF. The J gene is TRBJ2-1, the V gene TRBV20-1; TRBD2 agrees at 9 bases. Germline CDR1 is DFQATT and CDR2 is SNEGSKA (reference sequence). CDR3 size: 17 residues. The V and J ends lost 5 bases and 4 bases, in that order; junction bases with no gene match: 15.

This sequence joins TRBV6-1 and TRBJ2-7; 8 nucleotides agree with TRBD1. The germline CDR1 and CDR2 sequences are MNHNS and SASEGT. The CDR3 sequence is 16 residues long. J was trimmed by 1 base and V by 5 bases; bases with no gene match: 10. CDR3 in amino acids: CASSPSTGGSSYEQYF. The CDR3 DNA sequence: TGTGCCAGCAGTCCATCTACAGGGGGAAGTTCCTACGAGCAGTACTTC.

This clonotype appeared a single time. This chain links TRBV29-1 with TRBJ1-1; D may be TRBD1 (6 bases). The CDR3 length is 14 residues. Germline CDR1 reads SQVTM; CDR2 reads ANQGSEA. Trimming cost V 7 bases and J 1 base, with 16 bases left between them. Here the CDR3 reads CSGAGGAENTEAFF. CDR3 DNA sequence: TGCAGCGGGGCGGGGGGCGCGGAGAACACTGAAGCTTTCTTT.

The chain is built from TRBV7-9 and TRBJ2-1, with TRBD2 matching 10 bases. In germline, CDR1 is SEHNR, CDR2 FQNEAQ (reference sequence). The CDR3 extends over 15 amino acids. The V segment lost 3 bases and the J segment 10 bases; nucleotides outside the gene matches: 9. In nucleotides, the CDR3 is TGTGCCAGCAGCTTCCTAGCGGGGGCCGGCGGGGAGCAGTTCTTC. Protein product: CASSFLAGAGGEQFF. The full variable domain, in which reference TRBV7-9 and TRBJ2-1 provide the parts outside the CDR3, is DTGVSQNPRHKITKRGQNVTFRCDPISEHNRLYWYRQTLGQGPEFLTYFQNEAQLEKSRLLSDRFSAERPKGSFSTLEIQRTEQGDSAMYLCASSFLAGAGGEQFFGPGTRLTVL.

This rearrangement joins TRBV2 to TRBJ2-5, with a weak D call TRBD2 (5 bases). Germline V lookup: CDR1 SNHLY, CDR2 FYNNEI. CDR3 size: 15 residues. V lost 9 bases and J lost 0, with 17 bases in between. The CDR3 nucleotides read TGTGCCAGTGACTTCGGGAATTCGTACCAAGAGACCCAGTACTTC. Amino acids: CASDFGNSYQETQYF.

As regards this clonotype: At one end, the junction sequence differs from germline, possibly due to a read error. This sequence joins TRBV7-7 and TRBJ2-5, with TRBD2 matching 9 bases. The CDR3 runs to 15 residues. Per germline, CDR1 SSHAT and CDR2 FNYEAQ (reference sequence). In nucleotides, the CDR3 is TGTGCTAGCAGCTTAAGCGGGGGGCACCAAGAGACCCAGTACTTC. Protein sequence: CASSLSGGHQETQYF. The whole variable domain, filled in from reference TRBV7-7 and TRBJ2-5, reads GAGVSQSPRYKVTKRGQDVTLRCDPISSHATLYWYQQALGQGPEFLTYFNYEAQPDKSGLPSDRFSAERPEGSISTLTIQRTEQRDSAMYRCASSLSGGHQETQYFGPGTRLLVL.

The V gene is TRBV7-9, the J gene TRBJ2-5, with 12 bases aligning to TRBD1. The germline V gene has CDR1 SEHNR and CDR2 FQNEAQ (reference sequence). This CDR3 region has 15 residues. Trimming cost V 5 bases and J 5 bases; bases outside gene matches: 6. DNA for the CDR3: TGTGCCAGCAGCGCGGGACAGGGGGCTTGGGAGACCCAGTACTTC. This encodes CASSAGQGAWETQYF.

This rearrangement joins TRBV5-1 to TRBJ2-5; D uncertain. The CDR3 is made up of 13 amino acids. The V end was cut by 7 bases, the J end by 2 bases, with 12 bases between. CDR1 SGHRS and CDR2 YFSETQ come from the germline V gene. CDR3 DNA: TGCGCCAGCTCCGTTACCCCTCAAGAGACCCAGTACTTC. Encoded protein: CASSVTPQETQYF.

The rearrangement joins TRBV30 to TRBJ1-1; TRBD1 is a possible D gene (5 bases). Germline CDR1 reads GTSNPN; CDR2 reads SVGIG (reference sequence). The length of the CDR3 is 11 residues. V was cut by 4 bases and J by 5 bases, with 8 bases left in between. CDR3 DNA: TGTGCCTGGACGTGGGGGACTGAAGCTTTCTTT. Amino acid sequence: CAWTWGTEAFF.

This chain's CDR3 is CASSPLGLAGYEQYF. DNA for the CDR3: TGCGCCAGCAGCCCCTTAGGACTAGCAGGTTACGAGCAGTACTTC. The V call is TRBV5-1, the J call TRBJ2-7; TRBD2 matches 8 bases. V gave up 4 bases and J gave up 4 bases; unmatched junction bases: 10. This CDR3 region has 15 residues. Germline V CDR1 and CDR2: SGHRS, YFSETQ.

The chain is built from TRBV3-1 and TRBJ1-6; D is undetermined. CDR3 length: 14 amino acids. Trimming removed 6 bases at V and 6 bases at J, with 12 bases between. Germline CDR1 and CDR2: LGHDT and YNNKEL (reference sequence). CDR3 bases: TGTGCCAGCAGTCGGACGGAGGGTAATTCACCCCTCCACTTT. Amino acid sequence: CASSRTEGNSPLHF.

The chain joins TRBV14 to TRBJ2-5; TRBD2 might be the D (5 bases). The germline V gene has CDR1 SGHDN and CDR2 FVKESK. This CDR3 is 16 amino acids long. With 5 bases removed from V and 4 bases from J, the gap between germline ends came to 20 bases. The CDR3 loop reads CASSTQEHGELETQYF. CDR3 sequence (DNA): TGTGCCAGCAGCACACAAGAACACGGGGAGCTAGAGACCCAGTACTTC.

J is TRBJ2-1 and V is TRBV29-1; no clear D. CDR1 is SQVTM, CDR2 ANQGSEA, per germline. The V end lost 0 bases, the J end lost 10 bases, and 7 bases lay between the germline ends. This CDR3 has 11 amino acids. CDR3 bases: TGCAGCGTTGAAGATGCCGCAGAGCAGTTCTTC. This codes for CSVEDAAEQFF.

The chain employs TRBV20-1 and TRBJ2-7; D remains ambiguous. Trimming stripped 0 bases from V and 4 bases from J, with 4 bases between. Germline V CDR1 and CDR2: DFQATT, SNEGSKA (reference sequence). The CDR3 loop spans 11 amino acids. In nucleotides, the CDR3 is TGCAGTGCTAGAGAGGGGTACGAGCAGTACGTC. Translated: CSAREGYEQYV.

The chain is built from TRBV20-1 and TRBJ2-7; D might be TRBD2 (6 bases). Germline V gene lookup returns CDR1 DFQATT and CDR2 SNEGSKA (reference sequence). Trimming removed 5 bases at V and 3 bases at J, with 17 bases between. This CDR3 is built from 14 residues. The CDR3 nucleotides read TGCAGTGCTCAAGGAGGGGACCAGCTCTACGAGCAGTACGTC. Its translation: CSAQGGDQLYEQYV.